This T cell receptor (beta chain) emerged from a study of PD-1 blockade in classical Hodgkin lymphoma. Findings of the study overall: What caused the repertoire differences, perhaps disease activity or prior therapy, remains undefined. Relapsed/refractory patients reportedly had the lowest baseline TCR diversity, below newly diagnosed patients, who were below healthy donors.

Brentuximab vedotin exposure varied, and every patient relapsed after autologous stem cell transplantation. The repertoire was sequenced with immunoSEQ multiplex PCR; TCRdb's copy has only in-frame clones and lacks some. Of 25,000 to 30,000 clones listed, 83% are singletons. Germline assignment: CDR1 SGHNT and CDR2 YYREEE (reference sequence). Between the trimmed V and J ends, which lost 6 bases and 4 bases, there was a span of 10 bases. The CDR3 has 13 amino acids. As regards this clone: Its specificity is not known.

The source material was peripheral blood mononuclear cells (PBMCs), sampled before the second cycle of nivolumab. The chain employs TRBV5-4 and TRBJ2-2; possible D gene TRBD1, 6 bases. This receptor was identified in a human donor with classical Hodgkin lymphoma. The CDR3 coding sequence is TGTGCCAGCACCACAGGGAGCACCGGGGAGCTGTTTTTT. Protein: CASTTGSTGELFF.